The 5 T cell receptor beta chains in this list originate from one sample, sequenced in a study of T cells in tumors after PD-1 blockade. The repertoire was sequenced with immunoSEQ multiplex PCR; TCRdb's copy has only in-frame clones and lacks some. Of about 60,000 clones listed, 74% are singletons. The sequenced sample was PBMCs, obtained after anti-PD-1 treatment. The source is a human donor with basal cell carcinoma.

This clone was counted a single time. The genes are TRBV4-2 and TRBJ2-5, with TRBD2 matching 13 bases. The CDR3 loop spans 17 amino acids. Germline V gene lookup returns CDR1 LGHNA and CDR2 YNFKEQ. Trimming removed 1 base from V and 7 bases from J; junction bases left unmatched: 9. This chain's CDR3 is CASSQAPGTSGDATQYF. The CDR3 coding sequence is TGTGCCAGCAGCCAAGCTCCCGGGACTAGCGGGGATGCGACCCAGTACTTC.

The chain couples TRBV2 to TRBJ2-5; 11 bases match TRBD1. V shed 6 bases and J 5 bases; nucleotides not matched to a gene: 8. The CDR3 runs 15 residues. Germline values: CDR1 SNHLY, CDR2 FYNNEI. This CDR3 is CASRLGQGARETQYF. The CDR3 DNA reads as TGTGCCAGCAGGTTAGGACAGGGGGCACGTGAGACCCAGTACTTC.

V usage is TRBV5-1 and J usage is TRBJ2-4, with D unclear. V was pared by 0 bases and J by 1 base, with 14 bases between. CDR3 length equals 17 residues. CDR1 is SGHRS, CDR2 YFSETQ, per germline. The CDR3 here is CASSLDASQRAKNIQYF. The CDR3 nucleotides read TGCGCCAGCAGCTTGGATGCCAGTCAGAGGGCCAAAAACATTCAGTACTTC. The entire variable domain, with the rest obtained from reference TRBV5-1 and TRBJ2-4, is as follows: KAGVTQTPRYLIKTRGQQVTLSCSPISGHRSVSWYQQTPGQGLQFLFEYFSETQRNKGNFPGRFSGRQFSNSRSEMNVSTLELGDSALYLCASSLDASQRAKNIQYFGAGTRLSVL.

The rearrangement uses TRBV6-4 and TRBJ2-1; 7 bases match TRBD1. Germline V lookup: CDR1 MRHNA, CDR2 SNTAGT. This CDR3 is 15 amino acids long. V lost 6 bases to trimming and J lost 0 bases; unmatched junction nucleotides: 5. CDR3 bases: TGTGCCAGCAGCCGCCGGGACAGCTCCTACAATGAGCAGTTCTTC. Translating gives CASSRRDSSYNEQFF.

The chain carries TRBV20-1 and TRBJ2-3; D is undetermined. The CDR3 spans 10 residues. V was pared by 5 bases and J by 8 bases, with 8 bases between. Germline V gene lookup returns CDR1 DFQATT and CDR2 SNEGSKA (reference sequence). The CDR3 sequence is CSAGSSTQYF. Here the CDR3 DNA reads TGCAGTGCTGGTTCTTCTACGCAGTATTTT.